One and the same sample provided the 3 T cell receptor beta chains below, sequenced in a study of CD4+ T cells in melanoma. Here immunoSEQ multiplex PCR was the method, and the copy in TCRdb shows in-frame clones only, minus some. This sample has about 15,000 clones; about 60% occur once, and the top ten carry about 16%. Source material: cells from a culture (not recorded whether cultured in vitro). Receptors were obtained from a human donor with melanoma.

This sequence joins TRBV7-9 and TRBJ1-2; TRBD1 might be the D (6 bases). CDR3 size: 17 residues. Between the trimmed V and J ends, which lost 5 bases and 5 bases, there was a span of 24 bases. The germline V gene has CDR1 SEHNR and CDR2 FQNEAQ (reference sequence). The CDR3 loop reads CASSAISGGGTPYGYTF. The DNA of the CDR3 is TGTGCCAGCAGCGCCATTAGTGGAGGCGGGACACCATATGGCTACACCTTC.

This clone was observed once. The V and J genes are TRBV11-2 and TRBJ1-1; D is perhaps TRBD1 (5 bases). The CDR3 totals 13 residues. Germline V lookup: CDR1 SGHAT, CDR2 FQNNGV. Trimming left V 5 bases short and J 6 bases short, with 13 bases between. The CDR3 loop is CASSKGWDAEAFF. CDR3 DNA sequence: TGTGCCAGCAGCAAGGGATGGGACGCTGAAGCTTTCTTT.

The chain combines TRBV29-1 with TRBJ1-1; no definite D call. The CDR3 length is 12 residues. Trimming pared 4 bases from V and 1 base from J, leaving 7 bases between. Looked up from germline, CDR1 is SQVTM and CDR2 is ANQGSEA. CDR3 amino acids: CSVVKSNTEAFF. CDR3 nucleotides: TGCAGCGTTGTCAAATCGAACACTGAAGCTTTCTTT.